This T cell receptor (beta chain) is from a study of blood T cell repertoires in COVID-19. Study-level background: The United States, Italy and Spain supplied acute and convalescent COVID-19 samples. The cDNA or gDNA used as material had been derived from T cells, B-cell-depleted T cells, or PBMCs.

The CDR3 runs 17 residues. The germline CDR1 and CDR2 sequences are GTSNPN and SVGIG (reference sequence). V was pared by 2 bases and J by 3 bases, with 5 bases of the junction left unmatched. In the original processing: Amplification of reference gene primers was used by the study to estimate nucleated cell counts. This table comes from immunoSEQ multiplex PCR, and its TCRdb copy is limited to in-frame clones, with some not included. The DNA was the basis for D and trimming; V, J and clone size are from that table. The sample holds about 140,000 clones, 60% to 80% seen once. The chain uses TRBV30 and TRBJ1-6, with 12 bases matching TRBD1. The receptor was derived from a man between 60 and 70 years old who had recovered from COVID-19. Input material: peripheral blood. The CDR3 sequence: CAWSSGTGGFYNSPLHF. DNA of the CDR3: TGTGCCTGGAGTTCCGGGACAGGGGGCTTCTATAATTCACCCCTCCACTTT.